The source of this T cell receptor beta chain is a study of T-cell reconstitution after alpha-beta-depleted transplantation in children. Unique molecular identifiers were incorporated into the prepared TCRbeta library. Each CDR3 protein is one row after TCRdb ran MiXCR on the PCR reads. The sample holds approximately 400,000 distinct CDR3 sequences, approximately 11% seen once. The sample holds a few counts of this clonotype. The source material was PBMCs from the stem cell graft donor, sampled from the stem cell graft. The origin of this receptor is a human donor who donated a stem cell graft to a child with acute myeloid leukemia.

CDR3 sequence: CASSHNRVGETQYF. The CDR3 nucleotides are TGCGCCAGCAGCCATAACAGGGTTGGGGAGACCCAGTACTTC. The chain carries TRBV4-1 and TRBJ2-5; perhaps TRBD1 as D (6 bases). Germline V gives CDR1 MGHRA, CDR2 YSYEKL. V was cut by 3 bases and J by 5 bases, with 13 bases left in between. The CDR3 extends over 14 amino acids.